Shown below are 18 T cell receptor beta chains from a single sample sequenced in a study of early T cells in non-severe SARS-CoV-2 infection. One entry per CDR3 protein, called by TCRdb with MiXCR from the 5' RACE reads. This repertoire shows tens of thousands of distinct CDR3 sequences, under 8% found once; its top ten account for around 6.1%. Sequencing was performed on whole blood. Every receptor here comes from an adult who was a healthcare worker with PCR-confirmed SARS-CoV-2 infection or an uninfected control (not recorded which).

This clonotype was observed many times. The chain employs TRBV4-3 and TRBJ2-3, with D hard to call. CDR3 length: 17 amino acids. Germline CDR1 is LGHNA and CDR2 is YSLEER. V shed 4 bases and J shed 3 bases, with 20 bases lying between them. The CDR3: CASSPVGVARETDTQYF. In DNA, the CDR3 is TGCGCCAGCAGCCCCGTCGGAGTCGCGCGAGAAACAGATACGCAGTATTTT.

This clonotype has a count of ten or more. CDR3 protein: CATSDPGQGIGELFF. CDR3 sequence (DNA): TGTGCCACCAGTGATCCGGGACAGGGCATCGGGGAGCTGTTTTTT. The genes are TRBV24-1 and TRBJ2-2, with TRBD1 identical over 9 bases. The CDR3 loop spans 15 amino acids. J lost 7 bases, V lost 3 bases, and 5 bases had no gene match. Germline V gene lookup returns CDR1 KGHDR and CDR2 SFDVKD.

This clonotype was observed a handful of times. The V gene is TRBV5-1, the J gene TRBJ2-1; 12 bases align to TRBD1. The CDR3 length is 15 residues. From germline, CDR1 is SGHRS and CDR2 YFSETQ. The J segment lost 7 bases and the V segment lost 3 bases, leaving 5 bases of the junction unmatched. CDR3 bases: TGCGCCAGCAGCTCTCCGGGACAGGGGGCAAATGAGCAGTTCTTC. This gives the protein CASSSPGQGANEQFF. The whole variable domain, remainder taken from reference TRBV5-1 and TRBJ2-1, is KAGVTQTPRYLIKTRGQQVTLSCSPISGHRSVSWYQQTPGQGLQFLFEYFSETQRNKGNFPGRFSGRQFSNSRSEMNVSTLELGDSALYLCASSSPGQGANEQFFGPGTRLTVL.

This clonotype was counted ten times or more. This sequence joins TRBV7-6 and TRBJ1-2; no definite D call. Germline CDR1 is SGHVS and CDR2 is FNYEAQ. CDR3 length: 13 amino acids. Trimming removed 1 base from V and 5 bases from J, with 8 bases in between. CDR3: CASSLGQQYGYTF. The DNA for the CDR3 is TGTGCCAGCAGCTTAGGCCAGCAGTATGGCTACACCTTC.

This chain links TRBV28 with TRBJ2-5; 8 bases align to TRBD1. CDR1 and CDR2 from the germline V gene are MDHEN and SYDVKM. V was clipped by 6 bases and J by 4 bases; unmatched bases: 4. The CDR3 extends over 13 amino acids. The CDR3 DNA is TGTGCCAGCAGCCACGGACAGGGAGAGACCCAGTACTTC. Residues: CASSHGQGETQYF.

This clonotype came up many times. The gene calls are TRBV11-2 and TRBJ2-1; 10 bases align to TRBD2. This CDR3 comprises 15 residues. CDR1 and CDR2 from the germline V gene are SGHAT and FQNNGV. Germline trimming cut 6 bases from V and 2 bases from J; bases unmatched to any gene: 4. Written as DNA, the CDR3 is TGTGCCAGCAGACTAACTAGCGGGGCCTACAATGAGCAGTTCTTC. Translated, it gives CASRLTSGAYNEQFF.

Of note for this clonotype: This clone may be a read error of a much larger clone one base away. This rearrangement joins TRBV7-9 to TRBJ2-7; D remains ambiguous. Germline assignment: CDR1 SEHNR and CDR2 FQNEAQ (reference sequence). The CDR3 is 12 residues long. The CDR3 loop reads CPSSKELGFVYF. As DNA, the CDR3 is TGTCCCAGCAGCAAAGAGCTCGGCTTTGTATACTTC.

This chain joins TRBV12-3 or TRBV12-4 and TRBJ1-2; 8 nucleotides line up with TRBD1. With V trimmed by 5 bases and J by 3 bases, 5 bases remained unmatched. This CDR3 contains 14 residues. For the CDR3, the DNA is TGTGCCAGCAGTCCAGGGGGCGCGGACTATGGCTACACCTTC. This sequence encodes CASSPGGADYGYTF.

The chain joins TRBV7-9 to TRBJ2-3, with TRBD1 matching 10 bases. CDR1 SEHNR and CDR2 FQNEAQ come from the germline V gene (reference sequence). The V and J ends lost 5 bases and 2 bases, in that order; junction bases with no gene match: 4. The CDR3 has 15 residues. The DNA of the CDR3 is TGTGCCAGCAGCCACGGGACAGGGGACACAGATACGCAGTATTTT. Translated, it gives CASSHGTGDTDTQYF.

A word on this clonotype: This sequence may be a read error, since a much larger clone differs from it by one base. The J gene is TRBJ2-1, the V gene TRBV20-1, with 9 bases matching TRBD2. Per the germline V gene, CDR1 is DFQATT and CDR2 is SNEGSKA (reference sequence). The CDR3 consists of 15 residues. For the CDR3, the DNA is TGCAGTGCTAGAAGCCTCATTTCTAGCGGGAATGAGCAGCTCTTC. Its protein is CSARSLISSGNEQLF.

This clonotype was observed at least ten times. The V and J genes are TRBV19 and TRBJ1-5; 9 nucleotides match TRBD1. This CDR3 spans 16 amino acids. V was clipped by 6 bases and J by 8 bases; unmatched bases: 14. In germline, CDR1 is LNHDA, CDR2 SQIVND (reference sequence). CDR3 protein: CASSQNVDRGLKPQHF. Written as DNA, the CDR3 is TGTGCCAGTAGCCAAAACGTGGACAGGGGTTTAAAGCCCCAGCATTTT. The entire variable domain, with the rest obtained from reference TRBV19 and TRBJ1-5, is as follows: DGGITQSPKYLFRKEGQNVTLSCEQNLNHDAMYWYRQDPGQGLRLIYYSQIVNDFQKGDIAEGYSVSREKKESFPLTVTSAQKNPTAFYLCASSQNVDRGLKPQHFGDGTRLSIL.

This clonotype came up many times. This sequence joins TRBV5-5 and TRBJ2-7; D assignment may be TRBD1 or TRBD2 (5 bases each). Per the germline V gene, CDR1 is SGHKS and CDR2 is YYEKEE (reference sequence). There are 18 residues in the CDR3. V lost 0 bases to trimming and J lost 4 bases, with 23 bases between them. The CDR3 DNA is TGTGCCAGCAGCTTGGAGGGGACCCCGTCTTCCCGGCGATACGAGCAGTACTTC. Encoded protein: CASSLEGTPSSRRYEQYF.

This clonotype occurred many times. The V gene is TRBV11-2, the J gene TRBJ2-1; possibly TRBD1 or TRBD2 for D (5 bases each). Germline V CDR1 and CDR2: SGHAT, FQNNGV. The CDR3 sequence is 15 residues long. V was clipped by 2 bases and J by 11 bases, with 19 bases between them. In DNA form, the CDR3 reads TGTGCCAGCAGCTTAAACGGGACGGCTACAATGAAGCAGTTCTTC. Protein: CASSLNGTATMKQFF.

Ten or more counts support this clonotype. The chain employs TRBV7-2 and TRBJ1-2; D gene unclear. Trimming stripped 0 bases from V and 4 bases from J, with 15 bases between. Germline lookup yields CDR1 SGHTA and CDR2 FQGNSA. The CDR3 is 16 residues long. This chain's CDR3 is CASSLAGREAGYGYTF. The CDR3 nucleotides read TGTGCCAGCAGCTTAGCAGGAAGGGAGGCAGGCTATGGCTACACCTTC.

This clonotype was observed at least ten times. The gene calls are TRBV29-1 and TRBJ1-1; D not resolved. This CDR3 is built from 13 residues. The germline V gene encodes CDR1 SQVTM and CDR2 ANQGSEA. With 4 bases removed from V and 3 bases from J, the gap between germline ends came to 12 bases. The DNA of the CDR3 is TGCAGCGTTGGTCCAATTAGGGACACTGAAGCTTTCTTT. Translated: CSVGPIRDTEAFF.

The genes are TRBV7-2 and TRBJ2-3; 13 positions match TRBD2. Germline V gene data show CDR1 as SGHTA and CDR2 as FQGNSA. This CDR3 comprises 21 residues. The V and J ends lost 5 bases and 1 base, in that order; junction bases with no gene match: 18. CDR3 in amino acids: CASSQGRPGTSGVLRTDTQYF. The CDR3 region has the DNA TGTGCCAGCAGCCAAGGCCGACCCGGGACTAGCGGGGTCCTTCGCACAGATACGCAGTATTTT.

This clonotype was recorded many times. This chain connects TRBV11-3 to TRBJ2-1; 9 nucleotides agree with TRBD1. With 5 bases clipped from V and 5 bases from J, the junction kept 7 bases outside the gene matches. The germline V gene has CDR1 SGHNT and CDR2 YENEEA. CDR3 size: 15 residues. As DNA, the CDR3 is TGTGCCAGCAGCCTCACCGGGACAGGGAACAATGAGCAGTTCTTC. This encodes CASSLTGTGNNEQFF.

This clonotype was seen ten or more times. The chain uses TRBV10-3 and TRBJ2-1, with D unresolved. Germline V gene data show CDR1 as ENHRY and CDR2 as SYGVKD. V lost 4 bases, J lost 10 bases, and 14 bases lay in between. The CDR3 sequence is 13 residues long. CDR3 in DNA: TGTGCCATCAGTGGTTCCCAGGTCAAGGAGCAGTTCTTC. Its translation is CAISGSQVKEQFF.